One sample yielded the 19 T cell receptor beta chains listed below, sequenced in a study of T cell repertoires in cytomegalovirus infection. Their cognate antigens are unknown. TCRdb reprocessed the reads via MiXCR and lists one record per CDR3 protein. The table shows around 130,000 distinct CDR3 sequences, with 20% to 30% occurring only once. Sequencing was performed on PBMCs, sequenced either directly or after in vitro stimulation (not recorded which). The receptors derive from a human donor in good health (CMV status not recorded). Some clones in this sample may be carry-over from other donors' samples.

The V gene is TRBV6-1, the J gene TRBJ1-5; D is undetermined. The CDR3 extends over 13 amino acids. The germline V gene encodes CDR1 MNHNS and CDR2 SASEGT. The V and J ends lost 4 bases and 1 base respectively, with 5 bases between them. CDR3 region: CASSAQSNQPQHF. The CDR3 DNA follows: TGTGCCAGCAGTGCACAGAGCAATCAGCCCCAGCATTTT.

Ten or more counts support this clonotype. The V call is TRBV7-8, the J call TRBJ1-5, with D maybe TRBD1 (6 bases). Germline CDR1 and CDR2: SGHVS and FQNEAQ. The CDR3 extends over 17 amino acids. V was shortened by 0 bases and J by 4 bases, with 16 bases between the two germline ends. The CDR3 DNA follows: TGTGCCAGCAGCTTAGCCGTCCCGGGACACAGGAATCAGCCCCAGCATTTT. This translates into CASSLAVPGHRNQPQHF. The whole variable domain, filled in from reference TRBV7-8 and TRBJ1-5, reads GAGVSQSPRYKVAKRGQDVALRCDPISGHVSLFWYQQALGQGPEFLTYFQNEAQLDKSGLPSDRFFAERPEGSVSTLKIQRTQQEDSAVYLCASSLAVPGHRNQPQHFGDGTRLSIL.

This clonotype is labeled as medium-sized. V is TRBV27 and J is TRBJ2-7; 11 positions match TRBD2. Trimming cost V 5 bases and J 6 bases; bases outside gene matches: 9. The CDR3 has 15 residues. CDR1 is MNHEY, CDR2 SMNVEV, per germline (reference sequence). In DNA form, the CDR3 reads TGTGCCAGCAGTCCCTTGGGGCTAGCGGGAGGCGAGCAGTACTTC. It translates to CASSPLGLAGGEQYF.

This clonotype was detected many times. The chain employs TRBV7-3 and TRBJ2-1, with TRBD2 matching over 10 bases. Germline values: CDR1 SGHTA, CDR2 FQGTGA. V lost 5 bases and J lost 4; bases outside the gene matches: 14. This CDR3 spans 18 amino acids. The CDR3 bases are TGTGCCAGCAGCCTACACCCACGCCGGACTAGCGGATACAATGAGCAGTTCTTC. Translated: CASSLHPRRTSGYNEQFF. Full variable domain (outside the CDR3, taken from reference TRBV7-3 and TRBJ2-1): GAGVSQTPSNKVTEKGKYVELRCDPISGHTALYWYRQSLGQGPEFLIYFQGTGAADDSGLPNDRFFAVRPEGSVSTLKIQRTERGDSAVYLCASSLHPRRTSGYNEQFFGPGTRLTVL.

This clonotype was seen many times. The V call is TRBV7-2, the J call TRBJ2-2; D uncertain. Trimming cost V 3 bases and J 6 bases, with 14 bases left between them. The germline CDR1 and CDR2 sequences are SGHTA and FQGNSA. The CDR3 is 15 amino acids. CDR3 in DNA: TGTGCCAGCAGCTTGGTCTTATGGGGTCCCGGGGAGCTGTTTTTT. Protein: CASSLVLWGPGELFF.

This clonotype showed up just a few times. J is TRBJ1-3 and V is TRBV6-2 or TRBV6-3; D gene uncertain. V dropped 6 bases and J dropped 0 bases, with 15 bases sitting between them. The CDR3 loop spans 16 amino acids. Looked up from germline, CDR1 is MNHEY and CDR2 is SVGEGT. This CDR3 is CASSHGPRNSGNTIYF. For the CDR3, the DNA is TGTGCCAGCAGCCACGGACCCAGGAACTCTGGAAACACCATATATTTT.

The table lists this clonotype with many counts. The V call is TRBV7-2, the J call TRBJ2-3; D not resolved. V dropped 3 bases and J dropped 3 bases, with 4 bases sitting between them. The CDR3 is 12 residues long. Germline-derived CDR1 and CDR2 are SGHTA and FQGNSA. This CDR3 is CASSFETDTQYF. The CDR3 bases are TGTGCCAGCAGCTTTGAAACAGATACGCAGTATTTT. The full variable domain, completed using reference TRBV7-2 and TRBJ2-3, is GAGVSQSPSNKVTEKGKDVELRCDPISGHTALYWYRQSLGQGLEFLIYFQGNSAPDKSGLPSDRFSAERTGGSVSTLTIQRTQQEDSAVYLCASSFETDTQYFGPGTRLTVL.

This rearrangement joins TRBV7-6 to TRBJ2-3; no reliable D call. Germline assignment: CDR1 SGHVS and CDR2 FNYEAQ. V dropped 2 bases and J dropped 6 bases, with 12 bases sitting between them. The CDR3 is 14 residues long. The CDR3 sequence is CASSLTLQGDTQYF. The CDR3 nucleotides read TGTGCCAGCAGCTTAACTCTACAAGGGGATACGCAGTATTTT.

The chain is built from TRBV6-2 or TRBV6-3 and TRBJ2-1; D not resolved. Germline V gives CDR1 MNHEY, CDR2 SVGEGT. Trimming took 7 bases from V and 6 from J, leaving 19 bases between them. The CDR3 runs 15 residues. CDR3 amino acids: CASIRNPYGINEQFF. CDR3 in DNA: TGTGCCAGCATTAGGAACCCCTATGGAATCAATGAGCAGTTCTTC.

This clonotype was seen a handful of times. This chain connects TRBV27 to TRBJ2-7, with D unclear. CDR1 is MNHEY, CDR2 SMNVEV, per germline (reference sequence). Between the trimmed V and J ends, which lost 4 bases and 3 bases, there was a span of 22 bases. The CDR3 has 17 amino acids. In DNA, the CDR3 is TGTGCCAGCAGTTCAAATAAGGGAACCCTCCTGGTCTACGAGCAGTACTTC. It specifies CASSSNKGTLLVYEQYF.

The chain couples TRBV28 to TRBJ1-3, with 8 bases matching TRBD1. CDR1 and CDR2 from the germline V gene are MDHEN and SYDVKM. This CDR3 comprises 14 residues. J lost 0 bases, V lost 5 bases, and 0 bases had no gene match. The CDR3 region has the DNA TGTGCCAGCAGTGACAGGGGCTCTGGAAACACCATATATTTT. This translates into CASSDRGSGNTIYF. Full variable domain (missing parts from reference TRBV28 and TRBJ1-3): DVKVTQSSRYLVKRTGEKVFLECVQDMDHENMFWYRQDPGLGLRLIYFSYDVKMKEKGDIPEGYSVSREKKERFSLILESASTNQTSMYLCASSDRGSGNTIYFGEGSWLTVV.

V usage is TRBV28 and J usage is TRBJ2-7; 8 nucleotides align to TRBD1. The V gene end was trimmed by 4 bases and the J gene end by 1 base; junction bases not matched to a gene: 3. The CDR3 contains 14 residues. The germline gives CDR1 MDHEN, CDR2 SYDVKM. The CDR3 spells CASSSGQESYEQYF. The CDR3 nucleotides read TGTGCCAGCAGTTCGGGACAGGAGTCCTACGAGCAGTACTTC.

This clonotype was observed many times. The chain combines TRBV18 with TRBJ1-2; D is perhaps TRBD1 (5 bases). V gave up 2 bases and J gave up 8 bases, with 9 bases separating them. Germline-derived CDR1 and CDR2 are KGHSH and LQKENI. This CDR3 spans 12 amino acids. The CDR3 here is CASSPGGDGYTF. CDR3 nucleotide sequence: TGTGCCAGCTCACCAGGCGGGGACGGCTACACCTTC.

The rearrangement joins TRBV2 to TRBJ2-1; the match to TRBD2 covers 11 bases. In germline, CDR1 is SNHLY, CDR2 FYNNEI. CDR3 length equals 14 residues. The trim removed 7 bases at V and 6 bases at J, leaving 5 bases unmatched. This CDR3 is CASTGLAAVNEQFF. CDR3 bases: TGTGCCAGCACGGGACTAGCGGCAGTCAATGAGCAGTTCTTC.

V gene TRBV9 combines with J gene TRBJ2-1; 14 bases agree with TRBD2. CDR1 SGDLS and CDR2 YYNGEE come from the germline V gene. This CDR3 has 18 amino acids. V lost 0 bases to trimming and J lost 9 bases; unmatched junction nucleotides: 11. CDR3 bases: TGTGCCAGCAGCGTAGCCCCTAAGGGACTAGCGGGAGCACTTGAGCAGTTCTTC. Translating gives CASSVAPKGLAGALEQFF. Looking up the rest from reference TRBV9 and TRBJ2-1 gives the full variable domain: DSGVTQTPKHLITATGQRVTLRCSPRSGDLSVYWYQQSLDQGLQFLIQYYNGEERAKGNILERFSAQQFPDLHSELNLSSLELGDSALYFCASSVAPKGLAGALEQFFGPGTRLTVL.

The table lists this clonotype with a few counts. This sequence joins TRBV25-1 and TRBJ2-1; tentative D call: TRBD2 (5 bases). CDR1 and CDR2 (germline): MGHDK, SYGVNS. V lost 6 bases to trimming and J lost 2 bases, with 17 bases between them. The CDR3 is 16 residues long. CDR3 amino acids: CASSPPYGVAYNEQFF. The CDR3 nucleotides are TGTGCCAGCAGCCCCCCCTACGGGGTAGCCTACAATGAGCAGTTCTTC.

This rearrangement joins TRBV7-2 to TRBJ1-2, with a possible D match to TRBD1 (5 bases). Trimming left V 4 bases short and J 1 base short, with 16 bases between. Germline CDR1 and CDR2: SGHTA and FQGNSA. CDR3 length: 16 amino acids. CDR3 coding DNA: TGTGCCAGCAGCTCGCGATCCGGGACGGTTAACTATGGCTACACCTTC. This codes for CASSSRSGTVNYGYTF.

The chain uses TRBV7-6 and TRBJ2-1; 7 bases are shared with TRBD2. J gave up 1 base and V 4 bases, and 7 bases lay outside the gene matches. Germline V lookup: CDR1 SGHVS, CDR2 FNYEAQ. The CDR3 sequence is 16 residues long. The CDR3, as DNA: TGTGCCAGCAGCTCTCCAGCGGGATGGTCCTACAATGAGCAGTTCTTC. It specifies CASSSPAGWSYNEQFF.

On this clonotype: One junction end disagrees with the germline gene, perhaps due to a read error. The chain has TRBV29-1 and TRBJ1-2, with a weak D call TRBD1 (6 bases). The CDR3 consists of 13 residues. The germline V gene has CDR1 SQVTM and CDR2 ANQGSEA. The DNA of the CDR3 is TGCAGCGTTGACGGGGGCGTCGGCTATGGCTACACCTTT. This gives the protein CSVDGGVGYGYTF. Drawing the rest from reference TRBV29-1 and TRBJ1-2, the complete variable domain is SAVISQKPSRDICQRGTSLTIQCQVDSQVTMMFWYRQQPGQSLTLIATANQGSEATYESGFVIDKFPISRPNLTFSTLTVSNMSPEDSSIYLCSVDGGVGYGYTFGSGTRLTVV.